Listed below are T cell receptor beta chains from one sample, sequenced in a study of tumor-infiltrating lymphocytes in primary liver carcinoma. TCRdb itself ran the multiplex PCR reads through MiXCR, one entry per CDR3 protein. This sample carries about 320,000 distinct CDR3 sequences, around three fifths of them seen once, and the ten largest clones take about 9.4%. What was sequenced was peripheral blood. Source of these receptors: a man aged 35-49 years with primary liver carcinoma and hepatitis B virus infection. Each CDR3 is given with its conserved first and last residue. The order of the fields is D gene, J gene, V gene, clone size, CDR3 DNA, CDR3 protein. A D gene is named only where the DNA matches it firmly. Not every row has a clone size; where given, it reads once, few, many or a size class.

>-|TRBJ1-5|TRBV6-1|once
TGTGCCTGCTGGAATGGCAATCAGCCCCAGCATTTT
CACWNGNQPQHF
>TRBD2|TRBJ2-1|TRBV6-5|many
TGTGCCAGCAGTTATAGGGGCGGGAGGTCTTTCGATGAGCAGTTCTTC
CASSYRGGRSFDEQFF
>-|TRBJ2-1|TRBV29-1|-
TGCAGCGTTGAAGATCCGGAGGGGAGTCCGGGAAATGAGCAGTTCTTC
CSVEDPEGSPGNEQFF
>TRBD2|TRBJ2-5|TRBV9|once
TGTGCCAGCAGCGCGACTAGCGGGGCGCAAGAGACCCAGTACTTC
CASSATSGAQETQYF
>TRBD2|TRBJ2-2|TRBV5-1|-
TGCGCCAGCAGCCCACGCAGCGGGAGCAACGGGGAGCTGTTTTTT
CASSPRSGSNGELFF
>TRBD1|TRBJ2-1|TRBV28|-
TGTGCCAGCAGTTTAGGATATGGACAGGGGGTTAATGAGCAGTTCTTC
CASSLGYGQGVNEQFF
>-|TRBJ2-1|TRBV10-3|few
TGTGCCACCAGCCAACAGGGATACAATGAGCAGTTCTTC
CATSQQGYNEQFF
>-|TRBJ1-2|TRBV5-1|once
TGCGCCAGCAGTATGGAACAGGGAGGTGGCTACACCTTC
CASSMEQGGGYTF
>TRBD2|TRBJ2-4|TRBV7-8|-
TGTACCAGCAGCTTAGTCGCGGGAGATACCATTCAGTACTTC
CTSSLVAGDTIQYF
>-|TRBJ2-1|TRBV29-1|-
TGCAGCGTTGAAGATGTACAGACCACCATGGGAAATGAGCAGTTCTTC
CSVEDVQTTMGNEQFF
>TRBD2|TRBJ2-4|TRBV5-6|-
TGTGCCAGCAACTCAAGGCGGGGGGGGAACATTCAGTACTTC
CASNSRRGGNIQYF
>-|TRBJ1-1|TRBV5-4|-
TGTGCCAGCAGCTGGGCCTCTCGGGGGGTAGAGACTGAAGCTTTCTTT
CASSWASRGVETEAFF
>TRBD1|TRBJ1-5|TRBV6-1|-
TGTGCCAGCAGTGTAACAGGGGGCGGACAGCCCCAGCATTTT
CASSVTGGGQPQHF
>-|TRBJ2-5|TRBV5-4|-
TGTGCCAGCGGCTTGAACGGGGACGGCCATGAGACCCAGTACTTC
CASGLNGDGHETQYF
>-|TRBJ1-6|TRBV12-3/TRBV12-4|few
TGTGCCAGCAGCCGGGACCGCCTGATACCCCACTTT
CASSRDRLIPHF
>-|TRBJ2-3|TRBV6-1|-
TGTGCCAGCAGCCACACGGATACGCGGTATTTT
CASSHTDTRYF
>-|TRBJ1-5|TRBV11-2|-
TGTGCTAGCAGCTTCAGCGGGGCAGATCAGCCCTGGCATTTT
CASSFSGADQPWHF
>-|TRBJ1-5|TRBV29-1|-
TGCAGTGTTGTGAGTAGTGTTAATCAGCCCCAGCATTTT
CSVVSSVNQPQHF
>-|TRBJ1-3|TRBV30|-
TGTGCCTGGAGTGATACAGGAGTCACCATATATTTT
CAWSDTGVTIYF
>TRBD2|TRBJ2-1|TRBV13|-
TGTGCCAGCAGCTCCCAATTCAGCGGGAGAAATGAGCAGTTCTTC
CASSSQFSGRNEQFF
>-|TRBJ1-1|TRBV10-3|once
TGTACCATCAGTGAGTATATATCTTCGAACACTGAAGCTTTCTTT
CTISEYISSNTEAFF
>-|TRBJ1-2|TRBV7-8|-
TGTGCCAGCAGCCCCGGGGAGACTCCTCGCTATGGCAACACCTTC
CASSPGETPRYGNTF
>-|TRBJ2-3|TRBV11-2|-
TGTGCCAGCAGCTTAGCCCGTTCGGGATCTAGCACAGATACGCAGTATTTT
CASSLARSGSSTDTQYF
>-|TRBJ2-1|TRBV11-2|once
TGTGCCATCAGCTTGGGGGGATGGTTTAGTGGGCAGTTCTTC
CAISLGGWFSGQFF
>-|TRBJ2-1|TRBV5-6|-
TGTGTCAGCAGCCGACGGACGAACAGTTACAATGAGCAGTTCTTC
CVSSRRTNSYNEQFF
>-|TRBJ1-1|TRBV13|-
TGTGCCAGCAGCACCAGGGATGGTGGAGCTTTCTTT
CASSTRDGGAFF
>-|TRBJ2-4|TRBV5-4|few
TGTGCCAGCAGCTTGTTAGGGGGCATTCAGTACTTC
CASSLLGGIQYF
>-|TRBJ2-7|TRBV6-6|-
TGTGCCAGCAGTTACCGGGGAGGCTACGAGCAGTACTTC
CASSYRGGYEQYF
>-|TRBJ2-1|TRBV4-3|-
TGCGCCAGTGGCCAAGACCCTACGGGAGCCAATGAGCAGCTCTTC
CASGQDPTGANEQLF
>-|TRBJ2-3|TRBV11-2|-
TGTGCCAGCAGCAAGGGAGGACCAGATACGCAGTATTTT
CASSKGGPDTQYF
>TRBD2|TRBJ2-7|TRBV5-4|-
TGTGCCAGCAGCTTGTCCCAGCTAGCGGACTCCTACGAGCAGTACTTC
CASSLSQLADSYEQYF
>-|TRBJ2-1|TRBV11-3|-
TGTGCCAGCAGCAGGAATGATAGTGAGCAGTTCTTC
CASSRNDSEQFF
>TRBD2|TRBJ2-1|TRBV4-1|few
TGCGCCAGCAGCCCTCTGAGCGGGAGGAGCAATGAGCAGTTCTTC
CASSPLSGRSNEQFF
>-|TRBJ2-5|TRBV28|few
TGTGCCAGCAGTTTACCCGGACGAGGAGAGACCCAGTACTTC
CASSLPGRGETQYF
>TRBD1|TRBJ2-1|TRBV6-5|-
TGTGCCAGCAATCCACAGGGGCCCACCCACAATGAGCAGTTCTTC
CASNPQGPTHNEQFF